Sequencing of this T cell receptor beta chain was carried out in a study of neurological immune-mediated disorders. At the level of the study: The multiple sclerosis group of about 35 included 31 relapsing-remitting and 3 secondary progressive patients. Study-wide results and caveats: HTLV-1-associated myelopathy displayed the greatest TCR clonal expansion, and multiple sclerosis exhibited the smallest, lower than that of healthy controls.

The CDR3 is 12 residues long. V was shortened by 2 bases and J by 4 bases, with 4 bases between the two germline ends. Germline CDR1 LGHDT, CDR2 YNNKEL (reference sequence). MiXCR, applied by TCRdb to the 5' RACE reads, yields one record per CDR3 protein. Of about 35,000 distinct CDR3 sequences in the sample, approximately 4.2% are singletons; the top ten hold 2% to 2.5%. This clonotype is deemed medium-sized. Its specificity is unknown. This receptor was identified in a young man with multiple sclerosis. The sequenced sample consisted of PBMCs. The V call is TRBV3-1, the J call TRBJ2-3; D is ambiguous. The CDR3 region has the DNA TGTGCCAGCAGCCAATCCGCAGATACGCAGTATTTT. Translating gives CASSQSADTQYF.